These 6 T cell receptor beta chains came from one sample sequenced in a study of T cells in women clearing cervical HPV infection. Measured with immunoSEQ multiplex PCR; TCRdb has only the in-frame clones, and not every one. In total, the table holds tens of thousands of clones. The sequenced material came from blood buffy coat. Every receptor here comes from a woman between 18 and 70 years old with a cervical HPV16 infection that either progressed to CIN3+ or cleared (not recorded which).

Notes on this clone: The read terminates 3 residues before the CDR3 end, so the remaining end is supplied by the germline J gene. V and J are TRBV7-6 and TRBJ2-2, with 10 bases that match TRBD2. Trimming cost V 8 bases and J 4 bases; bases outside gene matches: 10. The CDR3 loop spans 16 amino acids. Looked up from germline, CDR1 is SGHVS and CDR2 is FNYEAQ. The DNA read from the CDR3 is TGTGCCAGCTCGTTTGGCCTAGCGGGAGTCACCGGGGAG. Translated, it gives CASSFGLAGVTGE. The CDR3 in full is CASSFGLAGVTGELFF.

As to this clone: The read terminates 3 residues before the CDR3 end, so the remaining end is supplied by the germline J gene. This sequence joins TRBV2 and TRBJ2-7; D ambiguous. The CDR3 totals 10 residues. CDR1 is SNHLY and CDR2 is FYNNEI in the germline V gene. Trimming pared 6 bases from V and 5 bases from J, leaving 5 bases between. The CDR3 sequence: CASRRDEQYF. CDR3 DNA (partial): TGTGCCAGCAGGCGCGACGAG.

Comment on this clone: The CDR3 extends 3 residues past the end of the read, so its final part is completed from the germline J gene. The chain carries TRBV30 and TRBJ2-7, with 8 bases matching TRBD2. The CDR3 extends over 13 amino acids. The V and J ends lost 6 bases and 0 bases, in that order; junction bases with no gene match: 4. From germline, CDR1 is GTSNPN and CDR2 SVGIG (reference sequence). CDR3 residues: CACNSGASYEQYF. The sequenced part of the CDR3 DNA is TGTGCCTGCAATAGCGGGGCCTCCTACGAG.

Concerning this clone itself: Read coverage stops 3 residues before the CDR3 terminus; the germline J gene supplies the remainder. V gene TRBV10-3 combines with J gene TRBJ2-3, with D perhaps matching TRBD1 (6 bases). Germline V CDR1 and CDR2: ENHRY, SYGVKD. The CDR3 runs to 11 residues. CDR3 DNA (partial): TGTGCCATCAGCGCTGGACAGTCG. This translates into CAISAGQS. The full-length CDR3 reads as CAISAGQSQYF.

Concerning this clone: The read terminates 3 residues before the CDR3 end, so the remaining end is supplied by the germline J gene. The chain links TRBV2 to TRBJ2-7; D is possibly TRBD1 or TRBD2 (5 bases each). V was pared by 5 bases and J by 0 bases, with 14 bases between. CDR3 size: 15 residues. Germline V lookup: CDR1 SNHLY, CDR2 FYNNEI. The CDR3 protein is CASSPDRGISYEQYF. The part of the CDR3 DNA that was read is TGTGCCAGCAGTCCCGACAGAGGGATCTCCTACGAG.

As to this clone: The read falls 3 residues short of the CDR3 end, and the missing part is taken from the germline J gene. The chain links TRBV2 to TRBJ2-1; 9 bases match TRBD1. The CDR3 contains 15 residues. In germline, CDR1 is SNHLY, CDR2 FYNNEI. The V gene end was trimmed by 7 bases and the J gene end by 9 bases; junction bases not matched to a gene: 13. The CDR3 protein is CASTGRTGVGGEQFF. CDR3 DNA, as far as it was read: TGTGCCAGCACGGGGCGGACAGGGGTGGGTGGTGAG.